The subject of this entry is one T cell receptor beta chain. Its antigen is currently unknown. Produced via immunoSEQ multiplex PCR; TCRdb's table is partial and in-frame only. The repertoire holds about 21,000 clones, with roughly 89% as singletons. These data come from a study of T cells in localized non-small cell lung cancer. V was trimmed by 5 bases and J by 7 bases, leaving 12 bases between them. Germline V gives CDR1 MNHNY, CDR2 SVGAGI (reference sequence). This CDR3 spans 13 amino acids. The study, taken as a whole, reports: Adjacent lung exhibited a median of 57 among the 100 most abundant tumor clones. Greater blood T cell density accompanied longer overall survival. Heterogeneity remains possible because sequencing was limited to only one tumor region. Compared with tumor, uninvolved adjacent lung displayed greater T cell clonality, ranking highest overall.

The receptor's source is a male donor aged 60 or over with stage I squamous cell lung carcinoma. The V call is TRBV6-6, the J call TRBJ1-5, with D perhaps TRBD1 (5 bases). Specimen: peripheral blood, collected before any cancer treatment. This chain's CDR3 is CASSRGGLQPQHF. In DNA, the CDR3 is TGTGCCAGCAGTCGGGGGGGATTGCAGCCCCAGCATTTT.